These T cell receptor beta chains were read from a single sample in a study of cytomegalovirus exposure and HLA in healthy donors. The data were produced by immunoSEQ multiplex PCR, yet TCRdb's version contains in-frame clones alone and is incomplete. The table shows approximately 120,000 clones, with about three quarters occurring only once. The specimen was PBMCs. These receptors originate from a man aged 25-45 years in good health and CMV-seronegative. Both conserved end residues are part of each CDR3. The order of the fields is J gene, V gene, CDR3 protein.

TRBJ1-3	TRBV5-5	CASSLMLQGRNTIYF
TRBJ2-4	TRBV28	CASSLGQLAKNIQYF
TRBJ2-5	TRBV28	CASQVPSRGQETQYF
TRBJ1-2	TRBV12-5	CASGLVPLTTNYGYTF
TRBJ1-2	TRBV6-1	CASSASGDGYTF
TRBJ2-7	TRBV27	CASSRLAGGHEQYF
TRBJ2-5	TRBV18	CASSLGTIQETQYF
TRBJ1-1	TRBV5-1	CASSREGDTEAFF
TRBJ2-7	TRBV4-3	CASSQDSGDRFYEQYF
TRBJ1-2	TRBV7-3	CASSLTGAGYGYTF
TRBJ1-1	TRBV7-2	CASSLPQGIKNTEAFF
TRBJ2-3	TRBV6-6	CASSYGGTRSDTQYF
TRBJ2-3	TRBV9	CASSVASGADTQYF
TRBJ2-1	TRBV7-3	CASSLRAPGQGADEQFF
TRBJ2-1	TRBV5-1	CASSLGLAVAYNEQFF
TRBJ2-7	TRBV9	CASSVEGLAGDEQYF